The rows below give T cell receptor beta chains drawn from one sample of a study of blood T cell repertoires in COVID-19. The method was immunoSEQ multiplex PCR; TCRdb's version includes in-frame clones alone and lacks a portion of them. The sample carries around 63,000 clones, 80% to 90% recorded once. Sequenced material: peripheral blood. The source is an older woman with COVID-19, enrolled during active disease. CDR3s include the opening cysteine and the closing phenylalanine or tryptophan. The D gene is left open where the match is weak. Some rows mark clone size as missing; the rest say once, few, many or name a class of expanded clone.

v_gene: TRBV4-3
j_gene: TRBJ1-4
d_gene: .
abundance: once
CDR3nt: TGCGCCAGCAGCCAAGATTCCGGGGGAATGGACGAAAAACTGTTTTTT
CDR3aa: CASSQDSGGMDEKLFF

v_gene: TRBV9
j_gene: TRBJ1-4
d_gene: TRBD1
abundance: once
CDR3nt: TGTGCCAGCAGCGTATGGACAGGGGTTGATGAAAAACTGTTTTTT
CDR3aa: CASSVWTGVDEKLFF

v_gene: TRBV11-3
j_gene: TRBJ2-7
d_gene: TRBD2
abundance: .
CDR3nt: TGTGCCAGCAGCTTCCGGACTAGCGGGAGCCGCTACGAGCAGTACTTC
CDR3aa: CASSFRTSGSRYEQYF

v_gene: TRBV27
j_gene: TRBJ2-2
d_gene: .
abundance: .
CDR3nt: TGTGCCAGCAGTTTATCAGGGGGCACCGGGGAGCTGTTTTTT
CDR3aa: CASSLSGGTGELFF

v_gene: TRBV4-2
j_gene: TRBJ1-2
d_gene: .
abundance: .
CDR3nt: TGTGCCAGCAGCCAAGAGACTATGGGATATGGCTACACCTTC
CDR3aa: CASSQETMGYGYTF

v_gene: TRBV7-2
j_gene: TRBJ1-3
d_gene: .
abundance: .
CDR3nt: TGTGCCAGCAGCCTCCAGGGCCCCGGAAACACCATATATTTT
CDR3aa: CASSLQGPGNTIYF

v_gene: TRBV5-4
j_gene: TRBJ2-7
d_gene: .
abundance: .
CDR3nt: TGTGCCAGCAGCTTGAGTCCTAGCAGGGAGCAGTACTTC
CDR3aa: CASSLSPSREQYF

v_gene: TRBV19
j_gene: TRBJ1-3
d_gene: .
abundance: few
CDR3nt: TGTGCCAGTAGTGTTATGGCAGGGGATCTTCGAAACACCATATATTTT
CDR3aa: CASSVMAGDLRNTIYF

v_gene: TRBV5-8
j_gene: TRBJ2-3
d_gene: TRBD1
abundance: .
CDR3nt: TGTGCCAGCAGCTCCGGACAGGGGGCGGGCACAGATACGCAGTATTTT
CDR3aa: CASSSGQGAGTDTQYF

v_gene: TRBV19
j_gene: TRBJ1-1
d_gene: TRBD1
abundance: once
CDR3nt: TGTGCCAGTAGTATACCGGGACAGTTGAACACTGAAGCTTTCTTT
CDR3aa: CASSIPGQLNTEAFF

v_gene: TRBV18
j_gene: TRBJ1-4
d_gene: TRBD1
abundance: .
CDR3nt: TGTGCCAGCTCACCTCCGGGACAGGGGAATGAAAAACTGTTTTTT
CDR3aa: CASSPPGQGNEKLFF

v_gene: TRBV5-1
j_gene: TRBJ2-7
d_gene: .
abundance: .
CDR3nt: TGCGCCAGCAGCTTCACGACTAGAAATGACGAGCAGTACTTC
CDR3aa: CASSFTTRNDEQYF

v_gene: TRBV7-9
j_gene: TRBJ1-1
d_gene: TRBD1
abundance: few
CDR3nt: TGTGCCAGCAGCTTAACAGGGGGCTCAGGTGAAGCTTTCTTT
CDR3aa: CASSLTGGSGEAFF

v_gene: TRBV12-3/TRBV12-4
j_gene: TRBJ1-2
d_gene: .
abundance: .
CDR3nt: TGTGCCAGCAGTTTCAATGGCTACACCTTC
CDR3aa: CASSFNGYTF

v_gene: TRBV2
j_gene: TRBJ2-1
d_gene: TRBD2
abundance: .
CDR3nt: TGTGCCAGCAGTGAACTAGCGGGATACAATGAGCAGTTCTTC
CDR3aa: CASSELAGYNEQFF

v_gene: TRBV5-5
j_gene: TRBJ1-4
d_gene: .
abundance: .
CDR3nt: TGTGCCAGCAGCTTTACGAATTTATTGCGAACTAATGAAAAACTGTTTTTT
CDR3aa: CASSFTNLLRTNEKLFF

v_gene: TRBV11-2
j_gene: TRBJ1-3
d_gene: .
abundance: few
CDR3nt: TGTGCCAGCAGCTTAGGGCACAAAGTGGGAAACACCATATATTTT
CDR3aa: CASSLGHKVGNTIYF

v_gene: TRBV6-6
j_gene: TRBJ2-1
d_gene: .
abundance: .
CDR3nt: TGTGCCAGCAGTTACGGGCAGGGAGGCAATGAGCAGTTCTTC
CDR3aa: CASSYGQGGNEQFF

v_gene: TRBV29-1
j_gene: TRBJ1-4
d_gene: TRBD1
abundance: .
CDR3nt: TGCAGCGTTGAGGCCGGGACAGGGCTGGAAAAACTGTTTTTT
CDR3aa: CSVEAGTGLEKLFF

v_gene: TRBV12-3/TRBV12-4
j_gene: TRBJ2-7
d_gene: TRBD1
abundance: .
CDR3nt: TGTGCCAGCAACCTCGGACAGGGGGACGAGCAGTACTTC
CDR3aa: CASNLGQGDEQYF

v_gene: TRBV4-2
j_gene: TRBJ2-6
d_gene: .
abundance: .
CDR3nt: TGTGCCAGCAGCCCCAGTCTTTCCGACTCTGGGGCCAACGTCCTGACTTTC
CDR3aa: CASSPSLSDSGANVLTF

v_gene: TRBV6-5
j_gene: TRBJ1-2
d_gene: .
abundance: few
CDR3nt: TGTGCCAGCAGGACGGACGGCGGGTATGGCTACACCTTC
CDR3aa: CASRTDGGYGYTF

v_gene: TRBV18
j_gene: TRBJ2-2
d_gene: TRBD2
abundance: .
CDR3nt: TGTGCCAGCTCACCACCCGGGAGGGGCACCGGGGAGCTGTTTTTT
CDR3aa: CASSPPGRGTGELFF